Sequencing of this T cell receptor (beta chain) was carried out in a study of graft-versus-host responses after intestinal transplantation. Looking at the study overall: The recipients all started with anti-thymocyte globulin induction and then took tacrolimus and steroids for about three years. Study-wide points: Some GvH clones were seen earlier in gut or blood, suggesting intestinal origin.

The protocol was immunoSEQ multiplex PCR, while the TCRdb copy is restricted to in-frame clones and leaves out a portion. This table has 85,000 to 100,000 clones, about 92% appearing once. Concerning this clone: The antigen is not known.

The CDR3 is 13 amino acids. V gave up 5 bases and J gave up 2 bases, with 9 bases separating them. The V gene's germline CDR1 is SEHNR and CDR2 FQNEAQ (reference sequence). This TCR was sampled from a human donor who received an intestinal transplant. This chain joins TRBV7-9 and TRBJ2-5; D possibly corresponds to TRBD2 (6 bases). Sequencing used unstimulated CD8+ T cells sorted from spleen or lymph node cells, obtained before intestinal transplant. CDR3 in amino acids: CASSPGLQETQYF. The CDR3 nucleotides are TGTGCCAGCAGCCCCGGACTACAAGAGACCCAGTACTTC.